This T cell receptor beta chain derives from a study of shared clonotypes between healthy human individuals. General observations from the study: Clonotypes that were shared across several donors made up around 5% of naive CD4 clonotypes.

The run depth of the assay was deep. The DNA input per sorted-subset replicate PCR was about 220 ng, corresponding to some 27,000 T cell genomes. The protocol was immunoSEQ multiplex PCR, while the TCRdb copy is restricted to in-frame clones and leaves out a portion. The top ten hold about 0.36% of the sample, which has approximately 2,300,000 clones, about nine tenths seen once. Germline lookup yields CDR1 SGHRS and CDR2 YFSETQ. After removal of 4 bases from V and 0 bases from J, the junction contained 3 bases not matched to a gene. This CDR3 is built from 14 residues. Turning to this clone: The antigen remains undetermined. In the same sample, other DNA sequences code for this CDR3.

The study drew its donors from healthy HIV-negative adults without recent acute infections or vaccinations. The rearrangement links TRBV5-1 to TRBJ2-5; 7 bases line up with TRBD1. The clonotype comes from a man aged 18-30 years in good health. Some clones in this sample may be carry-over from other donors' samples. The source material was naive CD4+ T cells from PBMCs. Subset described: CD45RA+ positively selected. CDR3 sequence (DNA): TGCGCCAGCAGCCTGGGACAGAACCAAGAGACCCAGTACTTC. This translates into CASSLGQNQETQYF.